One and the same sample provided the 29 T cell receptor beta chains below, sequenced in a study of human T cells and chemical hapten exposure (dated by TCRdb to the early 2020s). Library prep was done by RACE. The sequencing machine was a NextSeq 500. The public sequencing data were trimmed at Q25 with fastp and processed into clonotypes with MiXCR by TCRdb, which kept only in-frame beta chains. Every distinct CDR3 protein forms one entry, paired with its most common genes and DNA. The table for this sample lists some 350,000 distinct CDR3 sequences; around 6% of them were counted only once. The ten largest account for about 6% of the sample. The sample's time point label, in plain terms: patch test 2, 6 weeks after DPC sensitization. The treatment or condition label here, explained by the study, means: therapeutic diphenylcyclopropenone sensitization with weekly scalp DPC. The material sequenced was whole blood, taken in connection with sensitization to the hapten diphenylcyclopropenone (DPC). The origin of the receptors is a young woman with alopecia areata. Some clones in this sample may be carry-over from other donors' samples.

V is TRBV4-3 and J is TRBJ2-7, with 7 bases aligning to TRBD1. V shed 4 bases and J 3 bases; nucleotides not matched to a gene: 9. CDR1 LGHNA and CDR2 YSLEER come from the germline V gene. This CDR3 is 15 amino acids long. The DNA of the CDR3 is TGCGCCAGCAGCCCTTCGACAGGGCCCTTCTACGAGCAGTACTTC. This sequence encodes CASSPSTGPFYEQYF.

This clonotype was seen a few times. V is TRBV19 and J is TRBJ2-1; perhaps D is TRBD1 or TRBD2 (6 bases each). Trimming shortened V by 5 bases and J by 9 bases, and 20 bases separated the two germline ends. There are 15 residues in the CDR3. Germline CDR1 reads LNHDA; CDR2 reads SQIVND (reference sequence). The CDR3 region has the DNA TGTGCCAGTAGTGAAGGGCACGCTAAGGGGGGTGAGCAGTTCTTC. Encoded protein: CASSEGHAKGGEQFF.

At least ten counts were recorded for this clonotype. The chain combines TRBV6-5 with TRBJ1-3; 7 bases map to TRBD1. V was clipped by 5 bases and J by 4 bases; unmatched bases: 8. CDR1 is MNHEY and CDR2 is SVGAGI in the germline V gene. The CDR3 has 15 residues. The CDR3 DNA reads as TGTGCCAGCAGTCGACAGGGCAGTTCGGGAAACACCATATATTTT. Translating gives CASSRQGSSGNTIYF.

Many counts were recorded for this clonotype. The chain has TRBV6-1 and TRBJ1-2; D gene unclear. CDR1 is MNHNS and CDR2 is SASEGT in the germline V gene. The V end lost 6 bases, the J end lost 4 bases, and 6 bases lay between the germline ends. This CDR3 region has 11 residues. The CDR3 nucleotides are TGTGCCAGCAGACCGCTCTATGGCTACACCTTC. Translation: CASRPLYGYTF.

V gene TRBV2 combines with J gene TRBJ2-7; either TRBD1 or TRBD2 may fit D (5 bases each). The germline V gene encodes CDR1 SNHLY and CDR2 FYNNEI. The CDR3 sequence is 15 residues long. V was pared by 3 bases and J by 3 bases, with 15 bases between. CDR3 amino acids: CASSERGSRLYEQYF. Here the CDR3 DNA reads TGTGCCAGCAGTGAGAGGGGAAGCCGCCTCTACGAGCAGTACTTC.

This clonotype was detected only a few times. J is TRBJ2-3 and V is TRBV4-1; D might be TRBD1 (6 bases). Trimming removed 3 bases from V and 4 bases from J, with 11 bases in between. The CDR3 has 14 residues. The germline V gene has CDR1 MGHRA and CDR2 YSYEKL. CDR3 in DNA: TGCGCCAGCAGCCATCTACAGGGAGCAGATACGCAGTATTTT. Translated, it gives CASSHLQGADTQYF.

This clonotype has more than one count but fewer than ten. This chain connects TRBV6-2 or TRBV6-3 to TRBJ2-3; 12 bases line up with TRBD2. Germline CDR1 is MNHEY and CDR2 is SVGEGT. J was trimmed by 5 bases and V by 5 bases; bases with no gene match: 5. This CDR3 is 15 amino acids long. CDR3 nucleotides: TGTGCCAGCAGTAAACTAGCGGGGGGAGGAGATACGCAGTATTTT. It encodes CASSKLAGGGDTQYF.

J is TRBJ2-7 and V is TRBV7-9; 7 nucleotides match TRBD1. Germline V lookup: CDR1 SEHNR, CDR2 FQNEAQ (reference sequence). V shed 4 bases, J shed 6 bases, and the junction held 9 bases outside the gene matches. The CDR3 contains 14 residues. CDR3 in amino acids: CASSSRQGLSEQYF. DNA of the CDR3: TGTGCCAGCAGCTCCCGACAGGGCTTGTCCGAGCAGTACTTC.

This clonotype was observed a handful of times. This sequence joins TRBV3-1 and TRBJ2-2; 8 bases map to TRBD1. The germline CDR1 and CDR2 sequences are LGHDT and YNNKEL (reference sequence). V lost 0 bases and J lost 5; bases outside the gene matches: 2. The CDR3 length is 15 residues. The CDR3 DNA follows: TGTGCCAGCAGCCAAGATGGACAGGGTACCGGGGAGCTGTTTTTT. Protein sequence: CASSQDGQGTGELFF.

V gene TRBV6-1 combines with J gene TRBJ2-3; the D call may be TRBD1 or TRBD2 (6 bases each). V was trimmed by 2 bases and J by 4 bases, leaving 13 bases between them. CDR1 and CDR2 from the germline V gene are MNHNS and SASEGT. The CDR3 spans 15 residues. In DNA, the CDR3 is TGTGCCAGCAGTGAACGGGGGCCCCTCGCAGATACGCAGTATTTT. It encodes CASSERGPLADTQYF.

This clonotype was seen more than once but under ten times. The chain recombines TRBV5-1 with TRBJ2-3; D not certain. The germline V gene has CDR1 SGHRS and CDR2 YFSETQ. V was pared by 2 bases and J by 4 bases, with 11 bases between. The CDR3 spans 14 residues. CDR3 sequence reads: CASSLSTGPDTQYF. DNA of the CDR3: TGCGCCAGCAGCTTATCAACGGGTCCAGATACGCAGTATTTT.

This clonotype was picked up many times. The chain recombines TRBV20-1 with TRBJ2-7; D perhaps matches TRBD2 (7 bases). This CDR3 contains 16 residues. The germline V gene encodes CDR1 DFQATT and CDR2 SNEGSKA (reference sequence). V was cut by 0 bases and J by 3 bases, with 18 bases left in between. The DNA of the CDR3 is TGCAGTGCTAGAGATCCCCGTACGGGGGGCCACTACGAGCAGTACTTC. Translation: CSARDPRTGGHYEQYF.

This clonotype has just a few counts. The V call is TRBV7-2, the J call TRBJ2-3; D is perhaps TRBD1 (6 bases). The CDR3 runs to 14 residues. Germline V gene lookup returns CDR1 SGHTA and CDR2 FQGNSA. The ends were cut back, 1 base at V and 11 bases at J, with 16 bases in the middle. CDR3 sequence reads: CASSLGVAGDVQYF. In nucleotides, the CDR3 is TGTGCCAGCAGCTTAGGCGTGGCAGGGGACGTGCAGTATTTT.

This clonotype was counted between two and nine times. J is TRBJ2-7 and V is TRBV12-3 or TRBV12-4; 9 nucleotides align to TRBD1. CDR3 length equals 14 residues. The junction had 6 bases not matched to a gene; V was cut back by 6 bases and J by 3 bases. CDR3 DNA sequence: TGTGCCAGCAGCCAGGACAGGGGAGGCTACGAGCAGTACTTC. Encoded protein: CASSQDRGGYEQYF.

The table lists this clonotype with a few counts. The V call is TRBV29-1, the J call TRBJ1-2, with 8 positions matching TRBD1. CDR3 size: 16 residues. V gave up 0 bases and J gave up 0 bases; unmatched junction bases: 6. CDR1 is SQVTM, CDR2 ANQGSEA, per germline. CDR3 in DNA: TGCAGCGTTGAAGATCACCAGGGACAGGCTAACTATGGCTACACCTTC. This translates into CSVEDHQGQANYGYTF.

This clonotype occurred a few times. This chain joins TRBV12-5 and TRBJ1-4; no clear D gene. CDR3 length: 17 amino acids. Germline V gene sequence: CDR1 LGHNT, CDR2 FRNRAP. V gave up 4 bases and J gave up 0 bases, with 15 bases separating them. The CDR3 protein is CASGSPHGRATNEKLFF. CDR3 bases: TGTGCTAGTGGTTCTCCCCACGGAAGGGCAACTAATGAAAAACTGTTTTTT.

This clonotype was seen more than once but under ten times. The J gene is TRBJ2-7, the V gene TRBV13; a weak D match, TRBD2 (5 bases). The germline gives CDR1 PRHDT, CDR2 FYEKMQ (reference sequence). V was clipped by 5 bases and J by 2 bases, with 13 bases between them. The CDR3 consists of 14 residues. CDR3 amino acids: CASSLTGKTYEQYF. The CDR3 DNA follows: TGTGCCAGCAGCCTCACGGGGAAAACCTACGAGCAGTACTTC.

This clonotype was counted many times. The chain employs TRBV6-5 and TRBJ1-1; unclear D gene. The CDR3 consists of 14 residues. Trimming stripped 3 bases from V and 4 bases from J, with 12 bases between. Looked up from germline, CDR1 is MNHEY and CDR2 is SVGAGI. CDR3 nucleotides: TGTGCCAGCAGTTATGGCGGGGATATCACTGAAGCTTTCTTT. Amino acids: CASSYGGDITEAFF.

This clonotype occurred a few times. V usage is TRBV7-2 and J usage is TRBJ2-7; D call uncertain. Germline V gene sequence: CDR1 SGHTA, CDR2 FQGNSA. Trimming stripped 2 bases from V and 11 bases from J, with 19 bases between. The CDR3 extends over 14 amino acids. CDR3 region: CASSLSPRAEDKYF. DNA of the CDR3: TGTGCCAGCAGCTTAAGCCCCCGGGCTGAGGATAAGTACTTC.

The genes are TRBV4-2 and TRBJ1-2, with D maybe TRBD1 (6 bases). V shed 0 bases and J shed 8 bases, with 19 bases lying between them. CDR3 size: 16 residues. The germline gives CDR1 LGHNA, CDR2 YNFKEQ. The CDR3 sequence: CASSQERRGLDSGYTF. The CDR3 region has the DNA TGTGCCAGCAGCCAAGAACGTCGGGGGCTCGACTCGGGCTACACCTTC.

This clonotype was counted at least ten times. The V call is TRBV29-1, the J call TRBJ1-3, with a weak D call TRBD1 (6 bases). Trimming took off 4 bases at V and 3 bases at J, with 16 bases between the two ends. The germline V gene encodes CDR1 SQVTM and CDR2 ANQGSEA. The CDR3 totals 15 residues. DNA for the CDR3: TGCAGCGTTGTTCCAGGGGCAGGAGGTGGAAACACCATATATTTT. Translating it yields CSVVPGAGGGNTIYF.

This CDR3 is CSAREVAGKTDTQYF. The CDR3 DNA is TGCAGTGCTAGAGAAGTAGCGGGGAAAACAGATACGCAGTATTTT. The rearrangement uses TRBV20-1 and TRBJ2-3; 8 nucleotides align to TRBD2. The junction had 5 bases not matched to a gene; V was cut back by 0 bases and J by 3 bases. Germline CDR1 and CDR2: DFQATT and SNEGSKA (reference sequence). This CDR3 contains 15 residues.

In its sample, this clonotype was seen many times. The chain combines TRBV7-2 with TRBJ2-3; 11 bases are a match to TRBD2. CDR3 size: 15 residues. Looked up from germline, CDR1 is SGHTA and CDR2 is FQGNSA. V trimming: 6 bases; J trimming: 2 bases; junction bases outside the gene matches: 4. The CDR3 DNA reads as TGTGCCAGCAGAGATAGCGGGGGGGCCACAGATACGCAGTATTTT. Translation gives CASRDSGGATDTQYF.

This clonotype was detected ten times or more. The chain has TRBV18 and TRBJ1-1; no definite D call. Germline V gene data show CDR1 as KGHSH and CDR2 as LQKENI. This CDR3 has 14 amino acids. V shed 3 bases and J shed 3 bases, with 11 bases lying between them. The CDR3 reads CASSPGSPHTEAFF. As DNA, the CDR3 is TGTGCCAGCTCACCGGGCAGCCCCCACACTGAAGCTTTCTTT.

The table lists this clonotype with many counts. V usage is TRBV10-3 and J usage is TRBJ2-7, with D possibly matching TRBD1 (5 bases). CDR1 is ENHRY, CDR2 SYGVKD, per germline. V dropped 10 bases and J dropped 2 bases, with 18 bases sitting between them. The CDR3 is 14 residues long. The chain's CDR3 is CATAQDLPPYEQYF. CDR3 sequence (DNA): TGTGCCACCGCACAGGACCTGCCCCCCTACGAGCAGTACTTC.

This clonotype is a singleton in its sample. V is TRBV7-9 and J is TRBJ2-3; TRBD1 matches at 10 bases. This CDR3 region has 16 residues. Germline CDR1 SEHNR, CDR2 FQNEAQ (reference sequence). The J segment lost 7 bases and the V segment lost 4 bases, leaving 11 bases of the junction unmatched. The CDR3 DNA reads TGTGCCAGCAGCTGGGACAGGGGACAGGGGTTGTATACGCAGTATTTT. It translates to CASSWDRGQGLYTQYF.

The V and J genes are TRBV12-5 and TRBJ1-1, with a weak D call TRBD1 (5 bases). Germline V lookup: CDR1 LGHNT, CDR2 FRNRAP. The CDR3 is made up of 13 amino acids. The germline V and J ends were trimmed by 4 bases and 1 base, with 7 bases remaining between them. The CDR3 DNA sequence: TGTGCTAGTGGTTGGACACCGAACACTGAAGCTTTCTTT. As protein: CASGWTPNTEAFF.

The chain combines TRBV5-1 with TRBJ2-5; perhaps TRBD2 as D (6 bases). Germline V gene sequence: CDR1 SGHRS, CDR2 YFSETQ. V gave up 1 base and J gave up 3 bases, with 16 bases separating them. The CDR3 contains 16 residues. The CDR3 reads CASSLNHGSLKETQYF. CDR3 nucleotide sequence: TGCGCCAGCAGCTTGAATCACGGGAGCCTAAAAGAGACCCAGTACTTC.

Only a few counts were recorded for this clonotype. This CDR3 reads CASSGDRSPLSYNEQFF. The CDR3 bases are TGTGCCAGCAGCGGGGACCGCTCCCCACTCTCCTACAATGAGCAGTTCTTC. The chain is built from TRBV7-2 and TRBJ2-1, with D perhaps being TRBD1 or TRBD2 (5 bases each). The CDR3 loop spans 17 amino acids. V lost 5 bases and J 0 bases, leaving 17 bases between the germline ends. The germline V gene encodes CDR1 SGHTA and CDR2 FQGNSA.